This TCR beta chain is from a study of cytomegalovirus exposure and HLA in healthy donors. About the study: Out of about 180 million T cells, an earlier analysis found more than 95 million unique TCR beta sequences in total. Points from the study as a whole: Available immune exposure information was restricted to CMV serostatus only. Across donors, most TCRs were seen rarely, yet some public ones were widespread. Indistinguishable V segments, including TRBV6-2 and TRBV6-3, were excluded.

The CDR3 consists of 18 residues. Germline loops: CDR1 MGHRA, CDR2 YSYEKL. V dropped 0 bases and J dropped 4 bases, with 19 bases sitting between them. Vbeta (60) and Jbeta (13) primers were used in the PCR. Produced via immunoSEQ multiplex PCR; TCRdb's table is partial and in-frame only. The sample lists about 120,000 clones, approximately 81% occurring once. This clone turned up a few times. As yet, its antigen is unknown. The clonotype was recovered from a man between 18 and 35 years old in good health and CMV-seronegative. The gene calls are TRBV4-1 and TRBJ2-1; a weak D match, TRBD2 (6 bases). Material: PBMCs. This CDR3 is CASSQDQRGAGRYNEQFF. CDR3 sequence (DNA): TGCGCCAGCAGCCAAGATCAACGCGGAGCGGGCAGATACAATGAGCAGTTCTTC.